A selection of T cell receptor beta chains follows, all from one sample in a study of blood T cell repertoires in COVID-19. The repertoire was sequenced with immunoSEQ multiplex PCR; TCRdb's copy has only in-frame clones and lacks some. The data hold fewer than 90,000 clones, with around 72% observed a single time. The specimen sequenced was peripheral blood. These receptors all stem from a woman of 80 years or more with acute or convalescent COVID-19. CDR3s include the opening cysteine and the closing phenylalanine or tryptophan. A D gene is named only where the DNA matches it firmly. Some rows mark clone size as missing; the rest say once, few, many or name a class of expanded clone.

TRBV10-3	TRBJ1-1	.	.	CAISDLLKGRDNTEAFF	TGTGCCATCAGTGACTTGTTAAAAGGACGGGATAACACTGAAGCTTTCTTT
TRBV6-1	TRBJ2-3	.	.	CASSERIYTSTDTQYF	TGTGCCAGCAGTGAGAGGATTTACACTAGCACAGATACGCAGTATTTT
TRBV7-2	TRBJ2-7	.	.	CASSLGGLNYEQYF	TGTGCCAGCAGCTTAGGGGGACTTAACTACGAGCAGTACTTC
TRBV19	TRBJ2-7	.	.	CASSKRDNSYEQYF	TGTGCCAGTAGTAAGAGGGACAACTCCTACGAGCAGTACTTC
TRBV4-1	TRBJ2-7	TRBD2	many	CASSQVAGPYEQYF	TGCGCCAGCAGCCAAGTAGCGGGACCCTACGAGCAGTACTTC
TRBV19	TRBJ2-6	TRBD1	.	CASSKNRGAGANVLTF	TGTGCCAGTAGTAAAAACAGGGGTGCTGGGGCCAACGTCCTGACTTTC
TRBV12-5	TRBJ1-1	.	.	CASAELGGTEAFF	TGTGCTAGTGCTGAACTGGGGGGGACTGAAGCTTTCTTT
TRBV15	TRBJ1-5	.	.	CATSLLNQPQHF	TGTGCCACCAGCCTTTTAAATCAGCCCCAGCATTTT
TRBV19	TRBJ1-6	TRBD1	.	CASSPYGGQGNSPLHF	TGTGCCAGTAGTCCATATGGGGGACAGGGAAATTCACCCCTCCACTTT
TRBV28	TRBJ2-1	.	.	CASRPYRVNEQFF	TGTGCCAGCAGACCCTACCGGGTTAATGAGCAGTTCTTC
TRBV2	TRBJ1-4	.	many	CASINSRQGPLNEKLFF	TGTGCCAGCATCAACAGTCGGCAGGGCCCTCTAAATGAAAAACTGTTTTTT
TRBV10-3	TRBJ2-5	.	.	CAISESRAGETQYF	TGTGCCATCAGTGAGTCGAGGGCTGGAGAGACCCAGTACTTC
TRBV18	TRBJ1-5	.	once	CASAQGSGNQPQHF	TGTGCCAGCGCCCAGGGGTCGGGCAATCAGCCCCAGCATTTT
TRBV6-6	TRBJ2-1	TRBD1	many	CASSPGTGDGFF	TGTGCCAGCAGCCCCGGGACAGGGGATGGGTTCTTC
TRBV2	TRBJ1-2	.	.	CASSDDGTLGYGYTF	TGTGCCAGCAGTGATGACGGGACTCTAGGCTATGGCTACACCTTC
TRBV30	TRBJ2-6	TRBD1	few	CAWSTGAGANVLTF	TGTGCCTGGAGTACAGGGGCTGGGGCCAACGTCCTGACTTTC